This T cell receptor beta chain was retrieved from a study of T cell responses to AZD1222 COVID-19 vaccine. Notes on the study in general: Donors skewed white British and female; clonal diversity was possibly underestimated. Just 5 to 7 people given AZD1222 tested seropositive at baseline. Spike as a whole was targeted by vaccine-associated CD4 TCRs, dominant at 160-218 and 743-854.

As regards this clone: The antigen is not known.

This table comes from immunoSEQ multiplex PCR, and its TCRdb copy is limited to in-frame clones, with some not included. The data show about 150,000 clones, over 75% seen once. The V and J ends lost 5 bases and 1 base respectively, with 13 bases between them. Germline V lookup: CDR1 SGHNT, CDR2 YENEEA. The CDR3 covers 15 residues. The specimen comprised peripheral blood, sampled on day 0 of AZD1222 vaccination. V gene TRBV11-3 combines with J gene TRBJ2-3, with D possibly being TRBD1 (6 bases). This TCR came from an adult in good health. The CDR3, as DNA: TGTGCCAGCAGCGCCTACTCAGGGGGCACAGATACGCAGTATTTT. As protein: CASSAYSGGTDTQYF.